This T cell receptor beta chain is drawn from a study of beta chain features in type 1 diabetes. Study-wide results and caveats: Shortening that was moderate but significant affected the TCRB CDR3s of Type 1 diabetes patients in all four CD4+ subsets.

Expressed TCRB transcripts were sequenced after all isolated RNA was converted to cDNA. The table came from immunoSEQ multiplex PCR; TCRdb's copy has only in-frame clones and leaves some out. The table lists over 300,000 clones, approximately 10% of them singletons. This clone occurred a few times. No antigen is known for it. Germline V lookup: CDR1 LGHNA, CDR2 YSLEER. This CDR3 has 15 residues. V dropped 0 bases and J dropped 2 bases, with 10 bases sitting between them. The V gene is TRBV4-3, the J gene TRBJ2-5; weak D call: TRBD2 (5 bases). This TCR derives from a man aged 25 to 40 with type 1 diabetes. Sequenced: central memory CD4+ T cells from blood. The CDR3 nucleotides read TGCGCCAGCAGCCAAGATGAGACTAAACAAGAGACCCAGTACTTC. It specifies CASSQDETKQETQYF.